The following is a T cell receptor (beta chain) sequence with its context. It lacks a known antigen. The input lacks base qualities; no much larger clone sits a single base away. Patients underwent resection for synchronous oligometastatic disease or delayed recurrence of a solitary brain metastasis. Patients with a history of multiple malignancies were excluded so that cancers other than NSCLC would not be included. Tumor areas were macrodissected from 4 to 6 deparaffinized 9.5 to 10 um unstained sections guided by marked H&E slides. All specimens were fixed in formalin and embedded in paraffin (FFPE). Genomic DNA was extracted using the AllPrep DNA/RNA FFPE Kit. CDR3 length: 16 amino acids, cysteine to phenylalanine. The DNA shown is the 48-base CDR3, in frame from base 1. From a lookup of the germline V gene (reference sequence), CDR1 and CDR2 are MNHEY and SMNVEV. V ends up 3 bases short and J 2 bases short, with an unmatched junction base count of 8.

This entry is derived from a study of T cells in lung cancer brain metastases listed by TCRdb under 2018. At the level of the whole study: Of the approximately 20 patients, about 15 had a history of tobacco use, with a median of 40 pack-years. Of the 20 or so patients, around 17 received no interval therapy between resection of the primary and resection of the metastasis. A median interval of roughly 300 days was observed between acquisition of the primary and brain metastasis specimens. In this study, the TCR beta CDR3 repertoires of fully resected primary non-small cell lung cancers were compared with those of paired brain metastases. The cohort comprised around 20 patients contributing 40 or so specimens, one primary lung lesion and one brain metastasis each. A median age at first diagnosis of around 58 years was recorded for the patients, of whom 9 were male and some 12 were female. Primary and metastatic specimens both had an average DNA integrity number of roughly 4, with no significant difference between the two sites.

Between 2.24 and 4.92 ug genomic DNA was input per sample, with paired samples receiving equal DNA input. TCR beta libraries were constructed with the immunoSEQ hsTCRbeta Kit, with multiplexed V and J gene primers used across two PCR steps. Pooled libraries, together with positive and negative controls, were sequenced on an Illumina MiSeq with a 100-cycle paired-end protocol. On the authors' methods: Raw data were processed by the immunoSEQ vendor into normalized, annotated TCR beta repertoire reports. Richness was defined as the number of unique clones by nucleotide sequence, and the iChao1 and Efron-Thisted estimators were used to extrapolate total richness. Pielou's evenness, Simpson's index, top-ten clone proportional abundance, and Morisita overlap index were used to characterize and compare paired lesions. TCRdb carries this immuneACCESS record with in-frame sequences only. Its versions omit some clonotypes, under half of them owing to an unresolved V gene in the studies checked, with the rest unexplained. The D gene and trimming were derived from the DNA, and the V and J assignments and clone size from that table. Present in this sample are about 5,500 clones, approximately 87% of which were seen just once. The biggest ten clones account for 9.2% of the sample.

On the study overall, not on this receptor specifically: Most clones were found to be lesion-specific, and limited overlap was observed between paired lesions (mean Morisita index roughly 0.25). Brain metastases contained significantly fewer unique productive clones than the paired primaries (median approximately 1,500 versus 4,300). The study could not control for the effects of preoperative corticosteroids on T cell infiltration in brain metastases. Retrieval of the complete infiltrating T cell repertoire may have been prevented by DNA fragmentation in FFPE samples. The ten most abundant clones made up a significantly larger repertoire fraction in brain metastases than primaries, suggesting clonal expansion.

This receptor was obtained from a woman aged 50 to 60 with non-small cell lung cancer that had spread to the brain. Recombination connected TRBV27 to TRBJ2-3, with 7 junctional bases fitting TRBD2. Input material: tumor tissue from a brain metastasis. In the paper's terms, the cell subset or site label means: paired resected brain metastasis. The nucleotide sequence is TGTGCCAGCAGTTTCGGCGGGAGTATAGTCACAGATACGCAGTATTTT. This is translated as CASSFGGSIVTDTQYF.